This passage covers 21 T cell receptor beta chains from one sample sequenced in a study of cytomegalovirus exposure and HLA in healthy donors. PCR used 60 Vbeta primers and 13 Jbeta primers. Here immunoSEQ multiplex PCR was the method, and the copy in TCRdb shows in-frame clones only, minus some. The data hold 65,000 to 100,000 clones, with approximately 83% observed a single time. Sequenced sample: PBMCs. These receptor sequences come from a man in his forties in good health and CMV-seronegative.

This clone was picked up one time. Written as DNA, the CDR3 is TGTGCCAGCAGCTTGGATACATCAGGGAAGCAGTACTTC. It yields the protein CASSLDTSGKQYF. J is TRBJ2-5 and V is TRBV5-6; maybe TRBD1 (5 bases). Germline lookup yields CDR1 SGHDT and CDR2 YYEEEE. V was shortened by 0 bases and J by 11 bases, with 14 bases between the two germline ends. This CDR3 is 13 amino acids long.

CDR3 bases: TGTGCCAGCGTGGCCGAACTCGGACAGGGCTCCCCAGCCAAAAACATTCAGTACTTC. This sequence encodes CASVAELGQGSPAKNIQYF. The V gene is TRBV6-4, the J gene TRBJ2-4, with 8 bases aligning to TRBD1. The CDR3 is 19 amino acids. V was pared by 8 bases and J by 0 bases, with 18 bases of the junction left unmatched. Germline V lookup: CDR1 MRHNA, CDR2 SNTAGT.

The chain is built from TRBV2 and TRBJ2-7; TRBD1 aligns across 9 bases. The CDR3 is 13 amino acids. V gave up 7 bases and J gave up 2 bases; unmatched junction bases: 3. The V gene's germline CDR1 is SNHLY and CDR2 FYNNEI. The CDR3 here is CASNRDRAYEQYF. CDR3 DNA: TGTGCCAGCAACCGGGACAGGGCCTACGAGCAGTACTTC.

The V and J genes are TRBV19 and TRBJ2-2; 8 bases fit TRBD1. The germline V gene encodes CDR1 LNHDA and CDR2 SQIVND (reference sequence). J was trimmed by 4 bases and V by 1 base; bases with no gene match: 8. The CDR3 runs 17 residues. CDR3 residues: CASSIGGAGGFTGELFF. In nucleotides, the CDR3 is TGTGCCAGTAGTATAGGAGGGGCAGGGGGCTTCACCGGGGAGCTGTTTTTT.

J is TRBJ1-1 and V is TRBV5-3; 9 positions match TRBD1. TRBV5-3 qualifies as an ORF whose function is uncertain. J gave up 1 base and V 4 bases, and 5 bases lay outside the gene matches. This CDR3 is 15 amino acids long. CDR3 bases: TGTGCCAGAAGCCTCCGGGGACAGGGGAACACTGAAGCTTTCTTT. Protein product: CARSLRGQGNTEAFF.

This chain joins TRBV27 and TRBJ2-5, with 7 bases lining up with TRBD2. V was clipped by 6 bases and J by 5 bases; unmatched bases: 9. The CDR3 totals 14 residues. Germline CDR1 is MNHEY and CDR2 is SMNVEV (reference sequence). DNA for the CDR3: TGTGCCAGCAGGAGGAGACGGGGGGACGAGACCCAGTACTTC. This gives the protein CASRRRRGDETQYF.

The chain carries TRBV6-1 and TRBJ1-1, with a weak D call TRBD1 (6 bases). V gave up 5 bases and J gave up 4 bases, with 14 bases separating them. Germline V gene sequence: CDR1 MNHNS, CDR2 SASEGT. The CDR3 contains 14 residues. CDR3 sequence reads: CASSLTGLGTEAFF. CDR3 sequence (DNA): TGTGCCAGCAGTCTAACAGGGTTGGGCACTGAAGCTTTCTTT.

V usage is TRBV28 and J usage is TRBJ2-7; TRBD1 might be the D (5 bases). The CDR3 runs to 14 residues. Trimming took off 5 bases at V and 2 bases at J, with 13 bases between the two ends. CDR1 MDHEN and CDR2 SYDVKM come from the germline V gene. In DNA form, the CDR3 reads TGTGCCAGCAGTGGTCGACAGTTCGCCTACGAGCAGTACTTC. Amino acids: CASSGRQFAYEQYF.

The CDR3 here is CASIPRRQGNTEAFF. The CDR3 DNA reads TGTGCCAGCATCCCTCGGCGACAGGGAAACACTGAAGCTTTCTTT. The chain is built from TRBV27 and TRBJ1-1, with 7 positions matching TRBD1. This CDR3 is built from 15 residues. Germline CDR1 MNHEY, CDR2 SMNVEV (reference sequence). J lost 2 bases, V lost 7 bases, and 10 bases had no gene match.

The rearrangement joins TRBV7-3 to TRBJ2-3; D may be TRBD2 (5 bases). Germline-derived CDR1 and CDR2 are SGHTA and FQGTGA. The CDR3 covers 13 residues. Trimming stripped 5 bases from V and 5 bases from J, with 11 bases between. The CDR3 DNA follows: TGTGCCAGCAGCGCAGAGGGTGGAGATACGCAGTATTTT. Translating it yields CASSAEGGDTQYF.

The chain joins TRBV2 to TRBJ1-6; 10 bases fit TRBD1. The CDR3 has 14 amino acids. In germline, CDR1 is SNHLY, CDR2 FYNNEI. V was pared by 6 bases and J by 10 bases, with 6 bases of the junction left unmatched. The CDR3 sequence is CASRETGGRSPLHF. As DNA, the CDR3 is TGTGCCAGCAGGGAGACAGGGGGCCGATCACCCCTCCACTTT.

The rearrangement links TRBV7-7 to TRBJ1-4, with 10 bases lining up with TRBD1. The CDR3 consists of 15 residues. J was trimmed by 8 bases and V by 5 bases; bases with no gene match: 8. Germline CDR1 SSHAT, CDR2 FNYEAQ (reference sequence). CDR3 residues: CASSPGTGVKEKLFF. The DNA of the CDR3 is TGTGCCAGCAGCCCCGGGACAGGGGTTAAGGAAAAACTGTTTTTT.

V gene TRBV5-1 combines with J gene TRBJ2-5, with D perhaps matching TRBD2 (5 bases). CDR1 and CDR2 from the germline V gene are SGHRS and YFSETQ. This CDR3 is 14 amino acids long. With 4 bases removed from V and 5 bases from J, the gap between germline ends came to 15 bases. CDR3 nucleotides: TGCGCCAGCAGCACCCTCGCGAGGAGGGAGACCCAGTACTTC. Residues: CASSTLARRETQYF. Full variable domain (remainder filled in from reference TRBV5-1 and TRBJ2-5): KAGVTQTPRYLIKTRGQQVTLSCSPISGHRSVSWYQQTPGQGLQFLFEYFSETQRNKGNFPGRFSGRQFSNSRSEMNVSTLELGDSALYLCASSTLARRETQYFGPGTRLLVL.

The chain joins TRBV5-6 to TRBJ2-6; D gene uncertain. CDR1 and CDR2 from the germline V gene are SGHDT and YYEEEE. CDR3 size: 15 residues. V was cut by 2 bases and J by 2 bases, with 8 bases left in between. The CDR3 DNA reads TGTGCCAGCAGCTTTGGTCGGGCTGGGGCCAACGTCCTGACTTTC. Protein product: CASSFGRAGANVLTF.

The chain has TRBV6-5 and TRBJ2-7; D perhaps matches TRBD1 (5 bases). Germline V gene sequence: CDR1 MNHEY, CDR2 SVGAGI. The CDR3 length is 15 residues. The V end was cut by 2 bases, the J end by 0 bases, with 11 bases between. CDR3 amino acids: CASSYGDRSSYEQYF. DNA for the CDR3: TGTGCCAGCAGTTACGGTGACAGATCCTCCTACGAGCAGTACTTC.

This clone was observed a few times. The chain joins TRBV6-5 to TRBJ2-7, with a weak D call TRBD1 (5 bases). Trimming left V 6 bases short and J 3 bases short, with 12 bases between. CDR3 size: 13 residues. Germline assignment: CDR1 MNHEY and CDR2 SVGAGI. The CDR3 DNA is TGTGCCAGCAGCCCGGACAAGTTCTACGAGCAGTACTTC. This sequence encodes CASSPDKFYEQYF.

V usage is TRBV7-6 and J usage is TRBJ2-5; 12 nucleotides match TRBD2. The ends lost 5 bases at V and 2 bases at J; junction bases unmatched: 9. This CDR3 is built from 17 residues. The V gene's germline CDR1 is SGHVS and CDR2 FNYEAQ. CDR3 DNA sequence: TGTGCCAGCAGCCCGGAGCTAGCGGGGGGGCTACAAGAGACCCAGTACTTC. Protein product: CASSPELAGGLQETQYF.

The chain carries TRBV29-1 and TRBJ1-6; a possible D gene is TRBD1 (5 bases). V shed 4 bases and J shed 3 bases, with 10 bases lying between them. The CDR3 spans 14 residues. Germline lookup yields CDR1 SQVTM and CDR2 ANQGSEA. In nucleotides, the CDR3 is TGCAGCGTTGCCTACGGGGGCTATAATTCACCCCTCCACTTT. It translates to CSVAYGGYNSPLHF.

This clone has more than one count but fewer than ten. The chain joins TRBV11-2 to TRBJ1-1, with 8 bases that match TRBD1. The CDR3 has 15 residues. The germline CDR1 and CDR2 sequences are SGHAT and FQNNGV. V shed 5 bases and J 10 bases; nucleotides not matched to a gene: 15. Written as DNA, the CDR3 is TGTGCCAGCAGCCCCGTGAAGGACAGGGAGGGGTTAGCTTTCTTT. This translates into CASSPVKDREGLAFF.

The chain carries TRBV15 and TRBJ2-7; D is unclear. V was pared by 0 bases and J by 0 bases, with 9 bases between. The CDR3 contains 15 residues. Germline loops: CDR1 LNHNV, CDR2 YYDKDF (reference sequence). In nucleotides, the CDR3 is TGTGCCACCAGCAGAGAGGCAGGCAGCTCCTACGAGCAGTACTTC. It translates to CATSREAGSSYEQYF.

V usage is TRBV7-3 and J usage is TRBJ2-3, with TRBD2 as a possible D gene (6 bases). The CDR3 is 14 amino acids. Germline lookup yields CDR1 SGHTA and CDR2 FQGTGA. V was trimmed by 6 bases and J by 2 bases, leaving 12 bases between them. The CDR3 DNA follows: TGTGCCAGCAGTGTCGCGGGGTCCACAGATACGCAGTATTTT. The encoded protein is CASSVAGSTDTQYF. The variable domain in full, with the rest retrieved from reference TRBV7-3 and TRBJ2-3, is GAGVSQTPSNKVTEKGKYVELRCDPISGHTALYWYRQSLGQGPEFLIYFQGTGAADDSGLPNDRFFAVRPEGSVSTLKIQRTERGDSAVYLCASSVAGSTDTQYFGPGTRLTVL.